This T cell receptor (beta chain) was documented in a study of control samples from healthy donors and cancer patients. This CDR3 contains 15 residues. With 5 bases clipped from V and 5 bases from J, the junction kept 8 bases outside the gene matches. Germline CDR1 reads MDHEN; CDR2 reads SYDVKM. Libraries were prepared by immunoSEQ multiplex PCR; TCRdb keeps only in-frame clonotypes and omits some of them. The table shows about 55,000 clones, with around 97% occurring only once. This receptor was taken from a woman between 25 and 40 years old in good health. Sequencing was performed on blood. This rearrangement joins TRBV28 to TRBJ2-7, with TRBD2 matching 11 bases. The CDR3 region is CASSIPSGRFHEQYF. The DNA for the CDR3 is TGTGCCAGCAGTATCCCTAGCGGGAGGTTCCACGAGCAGTACTTC.